This T cell receptor beta chain was identified in a study of blood T cells in healthy people across ages. Broader study findings: There was no known CMV status for donors, so expanded clonotype changes were possibly confounded.

With regard to this clonotype: What it binds is unknown.

A J-beta primer mix and a sample-barcoded 5' primer were used in a second PCR of about 7 to 11 cycles. Each of the cDNA molecules was tagged by a template-switch adaptor with 12 random nucleotides. MiXCR was run by TCRdb on the 5' RACE reads, yielding one entry per CDR3 protein. The data contain some 760,000 distinct CDR3 sequences, 20% to 25% of them singletons. Drawn from each donor were around 9.1 milliliters of peripheral blood. V was trimmed by 0 bases and J by 4 bases, leaving 6 bases between them. CDR3 size: 13 residues. Germline V gene sequence: CDR1 MNHNS, CDR2 SASEGT. Another study also made use of these data, one on T cells of mothers and their children.

The source of this sequence is a boy younger than 18 in good health. Specimen: blood. This chain connects TRBV6-1 to TRBJ2-5, with unresolved D. The CDR3 DNA follows: TGTGCCAGCAGTGAAGCGCCAGGAGAGACCCAGTACTTC. This codes for CASSEAPGETQYF.